This TCR beta chain was recorded in a study of blood T cell repertoires in COVID-19. Background on the study: The samples span acute and convalescent COVID-19 from the United States, Italy and Spain.

The CDR3 is 13 amino acids. V shed 1 base and J shed 6 bases, with 11 bases lying between them. CDR1 and CDR2 from the germline V gene are SGHNT and YYREEE (reference sequence). Data came from immunoSEQ multiplex PCR; TCRdb stores just in-frame clones and leaves some out. The data show some 220,000 clones, about 79% seen once. The genes are TRBV5-4 and TRBJ2-7; no clear D. The specimen sequenced was peripheral blood. The TCR sequence derives from a man in his fifties or sixties with active or convalescent COVID-19. The chain's CDR3 is CASSLNQAPEQYV. The CDR3 DNA follows: TGTGCCAGCAGCTTGAACCAGGCCCCCGAGCAGTACGTC.